The present T cell receptor (beta chain) was sequenced within a study of CD4 T cells in relation to SARS-CoV-2 and coronaviruses. CD4+ T cells from unexposed donors were obtained before the COVID-19 pandemic (2011-2018). Isolation of CD4+ T cells took place after 10 days in culture. Points on this clone: The antigen remains undetermined.

Assay: immunoSEQ multiplex PCR; the TCRdb copy retains only in-frame clones and omits some. The sample carries more than 20,000 clones, roughly 72% recorded once. V lost 0 bases and J 3 bases, leaving 8 bases between the germline ends. Germline lookup yields CDR1 LGHDT and CDR2 YNNKEL (reference sequence). The CDR3 consists of 15 residues. This chain links TRBV3-1 (or the pseudogene TRBV3-2) with TRBJ2-2, with TRBD1 as a possible D gene (6 bases). Input material: CD4+ T cells from PBMCs, cultured in vitro. The clonotype comes from a human donor in good health. Written as DNA, the CDR3 is TGTGCCAGCAGCCAAGATCACAGGGACACCGGGGAGCTGTTTTTT. Its translation is CASSQDHRDTGELFF.